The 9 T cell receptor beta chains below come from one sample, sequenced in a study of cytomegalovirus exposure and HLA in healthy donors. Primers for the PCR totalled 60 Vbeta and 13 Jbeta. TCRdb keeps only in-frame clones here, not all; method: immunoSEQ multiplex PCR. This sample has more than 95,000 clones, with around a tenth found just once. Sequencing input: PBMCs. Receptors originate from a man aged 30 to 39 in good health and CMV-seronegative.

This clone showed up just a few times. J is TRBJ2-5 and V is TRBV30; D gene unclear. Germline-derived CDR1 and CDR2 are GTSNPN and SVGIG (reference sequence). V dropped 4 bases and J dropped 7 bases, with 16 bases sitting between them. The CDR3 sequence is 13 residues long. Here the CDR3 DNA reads TGTGCCTGGACATTGACAAAGCAGGCGACCCAGTACTTC. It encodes CAWTLTKQATQYF.

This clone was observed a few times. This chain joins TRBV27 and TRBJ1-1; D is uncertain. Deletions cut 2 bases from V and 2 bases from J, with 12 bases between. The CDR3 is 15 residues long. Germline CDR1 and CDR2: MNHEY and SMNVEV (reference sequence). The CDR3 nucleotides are TGTGCCAGCAGTTTACAAATATCAGGAAACACTGAAGCTTTCTTT. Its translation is CASSLQISGNTEAFF.

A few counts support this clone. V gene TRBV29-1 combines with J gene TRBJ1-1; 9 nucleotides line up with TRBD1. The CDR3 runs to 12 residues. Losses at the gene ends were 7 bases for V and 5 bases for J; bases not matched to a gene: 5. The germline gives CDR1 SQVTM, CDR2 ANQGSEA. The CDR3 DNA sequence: TGCAGCGCTGACAGGGGGTCTACTGAAGCTTTCTTT. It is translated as CSADRGSTEAFF. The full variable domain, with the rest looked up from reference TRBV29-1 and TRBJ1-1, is SAVISQKPSRDICQRGTSLTIQCQVDSQVTMMFWYRQQPGQSLTLIATANQGSEATYESGFVIDKFPISRPNLTFSTLTVSNMSPEDSSIYLCSADRGSTEAFFGQGTRLTVV.

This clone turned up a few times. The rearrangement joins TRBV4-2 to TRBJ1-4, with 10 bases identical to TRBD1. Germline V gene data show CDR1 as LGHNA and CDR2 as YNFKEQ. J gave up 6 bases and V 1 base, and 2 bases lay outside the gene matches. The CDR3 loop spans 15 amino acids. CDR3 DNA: TGTGCCAGCAGCCAAGGACAGGGGGCACATGAAAAACTGTTTTTT. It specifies CASSQGQGAHEKLFF.

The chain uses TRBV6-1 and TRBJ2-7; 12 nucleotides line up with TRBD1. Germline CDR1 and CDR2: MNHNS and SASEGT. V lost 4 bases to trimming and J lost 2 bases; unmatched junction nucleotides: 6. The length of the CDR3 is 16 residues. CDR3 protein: CASSAQGQGAAYEQYF. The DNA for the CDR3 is TGTGCCAGCAGTGCCCAGGGACAGGGGGCCGCCTACGAGCAGTACTTC.

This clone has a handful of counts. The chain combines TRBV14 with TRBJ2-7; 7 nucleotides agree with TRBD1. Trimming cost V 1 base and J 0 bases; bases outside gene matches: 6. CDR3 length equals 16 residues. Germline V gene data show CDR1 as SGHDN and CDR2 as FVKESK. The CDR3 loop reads CASSQGPQGTSYEQYF. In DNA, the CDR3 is TGTGCCAGCAGCCAAGGGCCACAGGGGACCTCCTACGAGCAGTACTTC.

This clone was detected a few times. CDR3 nucleotides: TGTGCCAGCTCACCAGTCGACAGCTCCTTCTCACCCCTCCACTTT. It is translated as CASSPVDSSFSPLHF. This chain links TRBV18 with TRBJ1-6; tentative D call: TRBD1 (5 bases). This CDR3 has 15 amino acids. Germline V gives CDR1 KGHSH, CDR2 LQKENI. V was pared by 2 bases and J by 10 bases, with 15 bases between.

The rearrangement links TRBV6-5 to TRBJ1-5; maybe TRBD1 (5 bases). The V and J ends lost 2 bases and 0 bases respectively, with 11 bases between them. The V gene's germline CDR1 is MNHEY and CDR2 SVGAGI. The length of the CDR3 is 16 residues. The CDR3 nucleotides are TGTGCCAGCAGTTACCTTCCAGGGAATAGCAATCAGCCCCAGCATTTT. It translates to CASSYLPGNSNQPQHF.

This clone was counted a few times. The DNA of the CDR3 is TGCGCCAGCCGGGGGGCGGGAGAGACCCAGTACTTC. Residues: CASRGAGETQYF. The chain joins TRBV5-1 to TRBJ2-5; D may be TRBD2 (7 bases). The CDR3 is 12 residues long. V lost 7 bases and J lost 4, with 11 bases in between. Germline V gene sequence: CDR1 SGHRS, CDR2 YFSETQ.